Below are 20 T cell receptor beta chains sequenced from a single sample in a study of molecular identifiers for immune sequencing clone quantification. Via MiXCR, TCRdb re-called the PCR reads, giving one row per CDR3 protein. The table includes just under 650,000 distinct CDR3 sequences, 20% detected once. Sequenced: naive CD8+ T cells from blood, with Jurkat cell RNA spiked in. Subset defined: FACS-sorted CD8+CD4-CCR7+CD45RA+ naive T cells. The receptors here all came from a human donor in good health. Some libraries in this study had Jurkat cell RNA spiked in.

V and J are TRBV19 and TRBJ2-1; 9 nucleotides line up with TRBD2. The germline CDR1 and CDR2 sequences are LNHDA and SQIVND (reference sequence). The V gene end was trimmed by 1 base and the J gene end by 6 bases; junction bases not matched to a gene: 4. The CDR3 contains 15 residues. CDR3 sequence: CASSIVGTSFNEQFF. The CDR3 DNA follows: TGTGCCAGTAGTATAGTAGGGACTAGCTTCAATGAGCAGTTCTTC. Complete variable domain (other parts from reference TRBV19 and TRBJ2-1): DGGITQSPKYLFRKEGQNVTLSCEQNLNHDAMYWYRQDPGQGLRLIYYSQIVNDFQKGDIAEGYSVSREKKESFPLTVTSAQKNPTAFYLCASSIVGTSFNEQFFGPGTRLTVL.

Note on this clonotype: A much larger clone lies a single base off, so this may be a read error. J is TRBJ2-2 and V is TRBV11-3; 9 nucleotides line up with TRBD1. The CDR3 spans 14 residues. J was trimmed by 3 bases and V by 7 bases; bases with no gene match: 3. The V gene's germline CDR1 is SGHNT and CDR2 YENEEA. The CDR3, as DNA: TGTGCCAGCACCTGGACAGGGGACACCGGGGAGCTGTTTTTT. Translation gives CASTWTGDTGELFF.

Here the CDR3 reads CAGTLADGSYEQYF. The DNA for the CDR3 is TGTGCCGGAACTCTAGCGGACGGGTCCTACGAGCAGTACTTC. V usage is TRBV7-9 and J usage is TRBJ2-7, with TRBD2 matching 7 bases. CDR3 length: 14 residues. Germline V gives CDR1 SEHNR, CDR2 FQNEAQ (reference sequence). Trimming cost V 11 bases and J 1 base; bases outside gene matches: 11.

In the case of this clonotype: A much larger clone lies a single base off, so this may be a read error. The CDR3 nucleotides are TGTGCCATCAGTGAGTCTTCCGGGGGTCCCTACAATGAGCAGTTCTTC. Translated, it gives CAISESSGGPYNEQFF. This sequence joins TRBV10-3 and TRBJ2-1, with D perhaps matching TRBD2 (6 bases). The V end was cut by 0 bases, the J end by 2 bases, with 11 bases between. The germline gives CDR1 ENHRY, CDR2 SYGVKD. The length of the CDR3 is 16 residues.

The CDR3 here is CASSRTSGGAGETQYF. CDR3 in DNA: TGTGCCAGCAGTAGGACTAGCGGGGGGGCGGGCGAGACCCAGTACTTC. The genes are TRBV12-3 or TRBV12-4 and TRBJ2-5, with TRBD2 matching 15 bases. The junction had 6 bases not matched to a gene; V was cut back by 5 bases and J by 5 bases. The length of the CDR3 is 16 residues.

This clonotype was observed many times. The rearrangement links TRBV7-9 to TRBJ1-5; 7 bases align to TRBD1. The CDR3 has 15 amino acids. In germline, CDR1 is SEHNR, CDR2 FQNEAQ (reference sequence). J gave up 2 bases and V 0 bases, and 1 base lay outside the gene matches. CDR3 sequence: CASSLATGGNQPQHF. In DNA, the CDR3 is TGTGCCAGCAGCTTAGCCACAGGGGGCAATCAGCCCCAGCATTTT.

As to this clonotype: A read error is possible here, since a much larger clone lies one base away. The chain uses TRBV20-1 and TRBJ2-7; 7 positions match TRBD1. V lost 3 bases and J lost 6; bases outside the gene matches: 8. CDR3 length equals 13 residues. CDR1 is DFQATT, CDR2 SNEGSKA, per germline (reference sequence). The CDR3 loop is CSARDRDSSEQYF. The CDR3 DNA sequence: TGCAGTGCTAGGGACCGGGACAGTTCCGAGCAGTACTTC.

This clonotype was seen a few times. The V gene is TRBV2, the J gene TRBJ1-3; D gene unclear. The CDR3 runs 14 residues. Germline lookup yields CDR1 SNHLY and CDR2 FYNNEI. V lost 2 bases and J 0 bases, leaving 5 bases between the germline ends. In nucleotides, the CDR3 is TGTGCCAGCAGTGAACTAAACTCTGGAAACACCATATATTTT. Translated, it gives CASSELNSGNTIYF.

This clonotype was seen at least ten times. V is TRBV6-5 and J is TRBJ2-3; D uncertain. The CDR3 covers 15 residues. Germline loops: CDR1 MNHEY, CDR2 SVGAGI. The germline V and J ends were trimmed by 2 bases and 3 bases, with 12 bases remaining between them. This CDR3 reads CASSYRGFQTDTQYF. The DNA for the CDR3 is TGTGCCAGCAGTTACCGAGGCTTCCAGACAGATACGCAGTATTTT.

The CDR3: CASSKGFRYTEAFF. CDR3 coding DNA: TGTGCCAGCAGCAAAGGGTTCAGGTACACTGAAGCTTTCTTT. The rearrangement joins TRBV21-1 to TRBJ1-1. TRBV21-1 is designated a pseudogene. There are 14 residues in the CDR3.

As for this clonotype: Given a much more abundant clone one base away, this may be a read error. The chain is built from TRBV6-1 and TRBJ2-7; perhaps TRBD2 as D (6 bases). The CDR3 is made up of 15 amino acids. The germline V and J ends were trimmed by 7 bases and 0 bases, with 16 bases remaining between them. The germline CDR1 and CDR2 sequences are MNHNS and SASEGT. For the CDR3, the DNA is TGTGCCAGCAAAGGACCCGGCGGGAACTCCTACGAGCAGTACTTC. Its protein product is CASKGPGGNSYEQYF.

A note on this clonotype: Since the CDR3 does not end with the conserved phenylalanine or tryptophan, this likely comes from a read error. This rearrangement joins TRBV6-2 or TRBV6-3 to TRBJ2-7; TRBD2 might be the D (5 bases). V was shortened by 4 bases and J by 2 bases, with 12 bases between the two germline ends. This CDR3 is 14 amino acids long. CDR1 and CDR2 from the germline V gene are MNHEY and SVGEGT. The CDR3 sequence: CASSLLDIPYEQYS. The CDR3 DNA reads TGTGCCAGCAGTTTACTAGACATACCCTACGAGCAGTACTCC.

This clonotype was picked up a small number of times. The chain carries TRBV5-6 and TRBJ1-1; 7 bases match TRBD1. The CDR3 runs 16 residues. Germline V CDR1 and CDR2: SGHDT, YYEEEE. Germline trimming cut 4 bases from V and 0 bases from J; bases unmatched to any gene: 9. CDR3 protein: CASSRQGDLMNTEAFF. The CDR3 nucleotides read TGTGCCAGCAGCAGACAGGGTGATTTGATGAACACTGAAGCTTTCTTT.

This clonotype was counted many times. The chain joins TRBV12-3 or TRBV12-4 to TRBJ1-5, with a weak D call TRBD1 (5 bases). Trimming removed 6 bases at V and 0 bases at J, with 12 bases between. This CDR3 is built from 15 residues. CDR3 region: CASRPTGYSNQPQHF. CDR3 nucleotide sequence: TGTGCCAGCAGACCAACAGGTTATAGCAATCAGCCCCAGCATTTT.

Concerning this clonotype: A read error may be the cause here, since a much bigger clone is one base away. The rearrangement uses TRBV4-1 and TRBJ1-5, with D possibly matching TRBD1 (5 bases). The CDR3 length is 13 residues. Germline lookup yields CDR1 MGHRA and CDR2 YSYEKL. The CDR3 nucleotides are TGCGCCAGCAGCACGGACATGAATCGGCCCCAGCATTTT. Its protein is CASSTDMNRPQHF.

The rearrangement uses TRBV28 and TRBJ2-7, with no clear D. Germline assignment: CDR1 MDHEN and CDR2 SYDVKM. The V and J ends lost 2 bases and 4 bases respectively, with 9 bases between them. The CDR3 totals 13 residues. The CDR3 bases are TGTGCCAGCAGTTTAGTGGAGAAGTACGAGCAGTACTTC. Its protein is CASSLVEKYEQYF.

This clonotype was seen a few times. The V call is TRBV5-4, the J call TRBJ1-1; no clear D. There are 14 residues in the CDR3. Germline CDR1 SGHNT, CDR2 YYREEE (reference sequence). The V end was cut by 4 bases, the J end by 1 base, with 11 bases between. CDR3 DNA sequence: TGTGCCAGCAGCAGTGAGGATCCGAACACTGAAGCTTTCTTT. Translated: CASSSEDPNTEAFF.

This clonotype was seen more than once but under ten times. The rearrangement uses TRBV7-2 and TRBJ2-1; D is undetermined. V was clipped by 1 base and J by 2 bases, with 9 bases between them. This CDR3 contains 15 residues. The germline gives CDR1 SGHTA, CDR2 FQGNSA. The CDR3 region has the DNA TGTGCCAGCAGCTTAGATTTTGGGGCCTACAATGAGCAGTTCTTC. It yields the protein CASSLDFGAYNEQFF. Variable domain in full (rest from reference TRBV7-2 and TRBJ2-1): GAGVSQSPSNKVTEKGKDVELRCDPISGHTALYWYRQSLGQGLEFLIYFQGNSAPDKSGLPSDRFSAERTGGSVSTLTIQRTQQEDSAVYLCASSLDFGAYNEQFFGPGTRLTVL.

This clonotype has ten or more counts. This chain links TRBV6-2 or TRBV6-3 with TRBJ2-7; D is perhaps TRBD1 or TRBD2 (5 bases each). The CDR3 covers 14 residues. V lost 2 bases to trimming and J lost 6 bases, with 14 bases between them. Germline CDR1 reads MNHEY; CDR2 reads SVGEGT. The chain's CDR3 is CASSYLTGTGEQYF. The CDR3 coding sequence is TGTGCCAGCAGTTACCTGACGGGGACGGGCGAGCAGTACTTC.

A word on this clonotype: A much larger clone lies a single base off, so this may be a read error. The V call is TRBV29-1, the J call TRBJ2-7; maybe TRBD2 (6 bases). This CDR3 contains 13 residues. V shed 3 bases and J shed 6 bases, with 15 bases lying between them. CDR1 is SQVTM, CDR2 ANQGSEA, per germline. CDR3 DNA: TGCAGCGTTGAGGGGGAGGTAGCCTGCGAGCAGTACTTC. Amino acid sequence: CSVEGEVACEQYF.